The clone carrying this TCR beta chain was observed a handful of times. This CDR3 has 15 amino acids. Trimming took 3 bases from V and 2 from J; bases not matched to a gene: 5. In germline, CDR1 is SGHRS, CDR2 YFSETQ. The data originate from a study of OX40 agonist ivuxolimab in advanced cancers. Study background: The patients got ivuxolimab, which is an agonistic anti-OX40 (CD134) antibody. Head and neck, renal cell, melanoma or hepatocellular carcinoma were the cancers that dose-escalation patients had.

This table comes from immunoSEQ multiplex PCR, and its TCRdb copy is limited to in-frame clones, with some not included. The table has about 59,000 clones, 82% seen once. This clonotype was sampled from an adult with an advanced solid tumor such as melanoma, head and neck, liver or kidney cancer. The chain employs TRBV5-1 and TRBJ1-1; 9 bases agree with TRBD1. The starting material was CD4+ or CD8+ T cells sorted from blood, obtained in a trial of the OX40 agonist ivuxolimab. CDR3 nucleotide sequence: TGCGCCAGCAGCTACCGGGACAGGGTCAACACTGAAGCTTTCTTT. Translating gives CASSYRDRVNTEAFF.